The T cell receptor (beta chain) described here comes from a study of blood T cell repertoires in COVID-19. Study in general: The analysed material was cDNA or gDNA that came from T cells, B-cell-depleted T cells, or PBMCs.

Trimming stripped 0 bases from V and 2 bases from J, with 13 bases between. CDR1 is LGHNA, CDR2 YNFKEQ, per germline. This CDR3 has 16 amino acids. Clones were read by immunoSEQ multiplex PCR, and TCRdb kept only the in-frame ones, dropping some. The sample consists of 150,000 to 200,000 clones, around 76% of them appearing once. The material sequenced was peripheral blood. The chain carries TRBV4-2 and TRBJ1-2, with a possible D match to TRBD1 (5 bases). This clonotype originated in a woman aged 55-69 years with COVID-19, enrolled during active disease. CDR3 sequence: CASSQDQTDNNYGYTF. The CDR3 coding sequence is TGTGCCAGCAGCCAAGATCAAACGGACAACAACTATGGCTACACCTTC.